This T cell receptor (beta chain) was identified in a study of Ad26.COV2.S vaccination and SARS-CoV-2 variants. Whole-study results and caveats: Non-spike TCR breadth was similar in vaccine and placebo recipients.

The repertoire was sequenced with immunoSEQ multiplex PCR; TCRdb's copy has only in-frame clones and lacks some. The sample yields 85,000 to 95,000 clones, approximately 81% seen once. After removal of 5 bases from V and 3 bases from J, the junction contained 7 bases not matched to a gene. The germline CDR1 and CDR2 sequences are MNHEY and SMNVEV (reference sequence). The CDR3 extends over 15 amino acids. Notes on this clone: Its antigen is not identified.

Sequenced material: peripheral blood, taken after recovery from COVID-19. The source of this sequence is a human donor who had recovered from COVID-19. The J gene is TRBJ2-7, the V gene TRBV27; 10 nucleotides match TRBD2. CDR3 residues: CASSLGSGGIYEQYF. DNA of the CDR3: TGTGCCAGCAGTCTAGGTAGCGGGGGGATCTACGAGCAGTACTTC.